The rows below give T cell receptor beta chains drawn from one sample of a study of shared clonotypes between healthy human individuals. Only in-frame clones appear in the TCRdb table, and some are missing; sequencing was by immunoSEQ multiplex PCR. The sample includes about 1 million clones, about 70% of them seen just once. Material: memory CD4+ T cells sorted from blood. Receptors originate from a man aged 18 to 29 in good health. Both conserved end residues are part of each CDR3. Each record gives: D gene, clone size, J gene, V gene, CDR3 protein, CDR3 DNA. The D gene is left open where the match is weak. Size tells how often a clone was seen (once, few, many) or the class of an expanded clone, and some rows leave it out.

- | few | TRBJ2-1 | TRBV2 | CASSGGLALEQFF | TGTGCCAGCAGTGGCGGGCTAGCCCTTGAGCAGTTCTTC
TRBD2 | - | TRBJ2-3 | TRBV6-5 | CASSASGTNTQYF | TGTGCCAGCTCTGCTAGCGGGACTAATACGCAGTATTTT
TRBD2 | - | TRBJ2-7 | TRBV10-2 | CASPDGASGRSIDHEQYF | TGCGCCAGCCCCGACGGGGCTAGCGGGAGATCTATAGACCACGAGCAGTACTTC
- | - | TRBJ1-2 | TRBV11-2 | CASSRAPGNYGYTF | TGTGCCAGCAGCCGTGCCCCGGGGAACTATGGCTACACCTTC
- | - | TRBJ1-4 | TRBV19 | CASSPLHEKLFF | TGTGCCAGTAGTCCCCTCCATGAAAAACTGTTTTTT
- | - | TRBJ2-7 | TRBV27 | CASSLSNPGSGYEQYF | TGTGCCAGCAGTTTATCGAACCCAGGGTCGGGGTACGAGCAGTACTTC
- | once | TRBJ2-7 | TRBV19 | CASSISRAKVDEQYF | TGTGCCAGTAGTATATCGAGGGCGAAAGTAGACGAGCAGTACTTC
- | few | TRBJ2-7 | TRBV6-1 | CASSPGSTYEQYF | TGTGCCAGCAGTCCGGGGTCAACCTACGAGCAGTACTTC
TRBD1 | - | TRBJ2-5 | TRBV5-5 | CASSSGQGEETQYF | TGTGCCAGCAGCTCCGGACAGGGGGAAGAGACCCAGTACTTC
TRBD2 | - | TRBJ2-1 | TRBV11-2 | CASSRGLAGFNEQFF | TGTGCCAGCAGCCGCGGACTAGCGGGATTCAATGAGCAGTTCTTC
TRBD1 | - | TRBJ1-1 | TRBV5-1 | CASSLAGGETEAFF | TGCGCCAGCAGCTTGGCAGGGGGGGAGACTGAAGCTTTCTTT
- | - | TRBJ2-7 | TRBV5-6 | CASSLGRSLHSYEQYF | TGTGCCAGCAGCTTGGGCCGGTCCCTCCACTCCTACGAGCAGTACTTC
- | - | TRBJ2-2 | TRBV7-2 | CASRAGQPNTGELFF | TGTGCCAGCAGAGCGGGACAGCCAAACACCGGGGAGCTGTTTTTT
TRBD1 | - | TRBJ1-1 | TRBV5-1 | CASSFSGTVNTEAFF | TGCGCCAGCAGCTTTTCCGGGACAGTGAACACTGAAGCTTTCTTT
TRBD2 | - | TRBJ2-7 | TRBV27 | CASSPGTSGMHF | TGTGCCAGCAGCCCAGGGACTAGCGGGATGCACTTC
- | - | TRBJ2-3 | TRBV5-4 | CASSPSSLADTQYF | TGTGCCAGCAGCCCGTCATCCCTAGCAGATACGCAGTATTTT
- | - | TRBJ2-6 | TRBV4-1 | CASSQDGASGANVLTF | TGCGCCAGCAGCCAAGATGGCGCCTCTGGGGCCAACGTCCTGACTTTC
- | - | TRBJ2-5 | TRBV4-3 | CASSSSWAETQYF | TGCGCCAGCAGCTCCTCTTGGGCGGAGACCCAGTACTTC
- | - | TRBJ1-2 | TRBV2 | CASSAGIGYGYTF | TGTGCCAGCAGTGCAGGGATTGGCTATGGCTACACCTTC
TRBD2 | few | TRBJ2-3 | TRBV10-2 | CASSGTSRTDTQYF | TGCGCCAGCAGTGGGACTAGCCGCACAGATACGCAGTATTTT
- | - | TRBJ2-5 | TRBV4-2 | CASSPTLFGGGETQYF | TGTGCCAGCAGCCCTACACTTTTTGGGGGTGGGGAGACCCAGTACTTC
- | - | TRBJ2-7 | TRBV2 | CASSEGQRDSYEQYF | TGTGCCAGCAGTGAAGGGCAAAGGGACTCCTACGAGCAGTACTTC
TRBD1 | - | TRBJ2-2 | TRBV7-2 | CASSPPRGQGAGELFF | TGTGCCAGCAGCCCACCCCGGGGACAGGGCGCCGGGGAGCTGTTTTTT
TRBD2 | many | TRBJ2-1 | TRBV2 | CASRASGLYNEQFF | TGTGCCAGCAGGGCTAGCGGGTTATACAATGAGCAGTTCTTC
TRBD1 | - | TRBJ1-5 | TRBV16 | CASSNWDREIDQPQHF | TGTGCCAGCAGCAACTGGGACAGGGAGATTGATCAGCCCCAGCATTTT
- | - | TRBJ2-2 | TRBV7-2 | CASSLFSSTGELFF | TGTGCCAGCAGCTTATTTAGTAGCACCGGGGAGCTGTTTTTT
- | - | TRBJ1-6 | TRBV7-2 | CASSLGGTGNSPLHF | TGTGCCAGCAGCTTAGGCGGGACGGGGAATTCACCCCTCCACTTT
TRBD1 | - | TRBJ2-3 | TRBV29-1 | CSVLTGSTDTQYF | TGCAGCGTTTTGACAGGGAGCACAGATACGCAGTATTTT
- | - | TRBJ2-1 | TRBV30 | CAWNDRRRSYNEQFF | TGTGCCTGGAATGACAGGAGACGCTCCTACAATGAGCAGTTCTTC
- | - | TRBJ1-6 | TRBV2 | CASSEQRSSYNSPLHF | TGTGCCAGCAGTGAGCAGCGGAGCTCCTATAATTCACCCCTCCACTTT
- | - | TRBJ2-3 | TRBV9 | CASSPPGRGTDTQYF | TGTGCCAGCAGCCCGCCGGGACGGGGCACAGATACGCAGTATTTT
TRBD2 | - | TRBJ2-6 | TRBV5-4 | CASSPGGVAGANVLTF | TGTGCCAGCAGCCCGGGAGGGGTGGCTGGGGCCAACGTCCTGACTTTC
- | - | TRBJ1-2 | TRBV10-3 | CAISETYYGYTF | TGTGCCATCAGTGAAACGTACTATGGCTACACCTTC
- | - | TRBJ1-5 | TRBV28 | CASSTPRGGSYQPQHF | TGTGCCAGCAGTACACCCCGGGGCGGATCATATCAGCCCCAGCATTTT
TRBD2 | - | TRBJ2-4 | TRBV18 | CASSPATARGGLAYF | TGTGCCAGCTCACCAGCGACGGCGCGGGGGGGTTTAGCGTACTTC
- | - | TRBJ2-3 | TRBV5-6 | CASSLGAGKDTQYF | TGTGCCAGCAGCTTGGGGGCAGGGAAAGATACGCAGTATTTT
- | - | TRBJ2-3 | TRBV7-8 | CASSSYGDLTDTQYF | TGTGCCAGCAGCTCCTACGGGGACCTCACAGATACGCAGTATTTT
- | - | TRBJ2-7 | TRBV2 | CAINTVVSSYEQYF | TGTGCCATCAACACGGTCGTAAGCTCCTACGAGCAGTACTTC
- | - | TRBJ2-1 | TRBV4-1 | CASSQGPPAGLVVDEQFF | TGCGCCAGCAGCCAAGGGCCCCCTGCAGGCTTGGTTGTGGATGAGCAGTTCTTC
- | - | TRBJ1-2 | TRBV2 | CASKRGHPGNYGYTF | TGTGCCAGCAAGAGGGGACACCCCGGGAACTATGGCTACACCTTC
TRBD2 | - | TRBJ2-3 | TRBV6-6 | CASTIAGGADTQYF | TGTGCCAGCACCATAGCGGGGGGGGCAGATACGCAGTATTTT
- | once | TRBJ1-2 | TRBV7-9 | CASSLDRGRYGYTF | TGTGCCAGCAGCTTAGACCGGGGGCGCTATGGCTACACCTTC
- | - | TRBJ1-1 | TRBV7-2 | CASSHTGGALNTEAFF | TGTGCCAGCAGTCATACGGGTGGGGCCCTGAACACTGAAGCTTTCTTT
- | - | TRBJ1-3 | TRBV5-4 | CASSRDYSGNTIYF | TGTGCCAGCAGTAGGGATTACTCTGGAAACACCATATATTTT
- | - | TRBJ2-7 | TRBV6-5 | CASRGFGQGNEQYF | TGTGCCAGCAGAGGATTCGGGCAGGGCAACGAGCAGTACTTC
TRBD1 | - | TRBJ1-6 | TRBV7-9 | CASSFRQGENSPLHF | TGTGCCAGCAGCTTCAGACAGGGTGAGAATTCACCCCTCCACTTT
- | - | TRBJ1-1 | TRBV27 | CASSPRQITEAFF | TGTGCCAGCAGTCCCCGACAGATCACTGAAGCTTTCTTT
- | - | TRBJ2-7 | TRBV7-9 | CASSLGAGAAKQYF | TGTGCCAGCAGCTTAGGAGCCGGAGCAGCTAAGCAGTACTTC
- | few | TRBJ1-1 | TRBV7-9 | CASSFWGMNTEAFF | TGTGCCAGCAGCTTCTGGGGCATGAACACTGAAGCTTTCTTT
TRBD1 | - | TRBJ2-7 | TRBV11-2 | CASSTQQGYYEQYF | TGTGCCAGCAGCACCCAACAGGGGTACTACGAGCAGTACTTC
- | - | TRBJ2-7 | TRBV14 | CASSQVPAGSYEQYF | TGTGCCAGCAGCCAAGTCCCCGCGGGCTCCTACGAGCAGTACTTC
- | - | TRBJ2-7 | TRBV30 | CACGLERVPYEQYF | TGTGCCTGCGGTCTCGAGCGGGTACCCTACGAGCAGTACTTC
- | - | TRBJ2-7 | TRBV25-1 | CASSGAGSSYEQYF | TGTGCCAGCAGTGGGGCCGGGAGCTCCTACGAGCAGTACTTC
- | - | TRBJ2-2 | TRBV21-1 | CASSTRDYDKNTGELFF | TGTGCCAGCAGCACCCGGGACTACGATAAGAACACCGGGGAGCTGTTTTTT
TRBD1 | - | TRBJ1-1 | TRBV7-2 | CASSPGGRVMNTEAFF | TGTGCCAGCAGCCCAGGGGGCAGGGTCATGAACACTGAAGCTTTCTTT
- | - | TRBJ2-1 | TRBV10-3 | CAISLGGNEQFF | TGTGCCATCAGTTTAGGGGGTAATGAGCAGTTCTTC
- | - | TRBJ2-2 | TRBV5-6 | CASSLLTGPRGRELFF | TGTGCCAGCAGCTTATTGACCGGGCCAAGGGGTAGGGAGCTGTTTTTT
- | few | TRBJ2-1 | TRBV5-1 | CASSLAGVVNEQFF | TGCGCCAGCAGCTTGGCCGGGGTGGTGAATGAGCAGTTCTTC
- | - | TRBJ1-2 | TRBV28 | CATGLTGNYGYTF | TGTGCCACCGGCTTGACGGGGAACTATGGCTACACCTTC